What follows are 16 T cell receptor beta chains derived from one specimen sequenced in a study of a mutant IDH1 vaccine in newly diagnosed glioma. Generated by immunoSEQ multiplex PCR, the TCRdb table keeps only in-frame clones and is missing some. The sample carries fewer than 35,000 clones, 78% recorded once. No antigen has been identified for these receptors. Time point of the sample: week 11, during vaccination. In the vaccine, a single dose held 300 ug of the mutant IDH1 20-mer peptide, along with topical imiquimod. Sequenced material: PBMCs, taken from a glioma patient whose treatment included an IDH1 peptide vaccine. The origin of the receptors is a man between 25 and 39 years old with glioma.

The rearrangement joins TRBV2 to TRBJ1-1; D not resolved. CDR3 length equals 12 residues. Trimming stripped 5 bases from V and 6 bases from J, with 10 bases between. Germline CDR1 SNHLY, CDR2 FYNNEI. The CDR3 loop reads CASSYGPSEAFF. The DNA for the CDR3 is TGTGCCAGCAGTTATGGGCCTTCTGAAGCTTTCTTT.

This clone was found a few times. This chain uses TRBV2 with TRBJ2-7, with D tentatively TRBD1 (6 bases). The V gene lost 7 bases and the J gene lost 2 bases, with 12 bases spanning the gap. The germline V gene has CDR1 SNHLY and CDR2 FYNNEI. This CDR3 is built from 13 residues. The CDR3 DNA follows: TGTGCCAGCACCCCGGACAGAGCCTACGAGCAGTACTTC. Translation: CASTPDRAYEQYF. The full variable domain, completed using reference TRBV2 and TRBJ2-7, is EPEVTQTPSHQVTQMGQEVILRCVPISNHLYFYWYRQILGQKVEFLVSFYNNEISEKSEIFDDQFSVERPDGSNFTLKIRSTKLEDSAMYFCASTPDRAYEQYFGPGTRLTVT.

The gene calls are TRBV7-3 and TRBJ2-5; 8 positions match TRBD1. The length of the CDR3 is 13 residues. Unmatched junction bases numbered 2, after V lost 5 bases and J lost 3 bases. The germline V gene has CDR1 SGHTA and CDR2 FQGTGA. The CDR3 reads CASSPTGEETQYF. The CDR3 bases are TGTGCCAGCAGCCCGACAGGGGAAGAGACCCAGTACTTC.

The chain employs TRBV6-5 and TRBJ1-1; 8 bases agree with TRBD1. Per the germline V gene, CDR1 is MNHEY and CDR2 is SVGAGI. The J segment lost 3 bases and the V segment lost 8 bases, leaving 11 bases of the junction unmatched. The CDR3 spans 15 residues. In nucleotides, the CDR3 is TGTGCCAGCTTGACAGGGGATGGTATGCACACTGAAGCTTTCTTT. It encodes CASLTGDGMHTEAFF.

The V call is TRBV6-1, the J call TRBJ1-6; D gene ambiguous. V was pared by 2 bases and J by 5 bases, with 10 bases between. This CDR3 is 15 amino acids long. CDR1 and CDR2 from the germline V gene are MNHNS and SASEGT. CDR3 residues: CASSENPGDNSPLHF. The CDR3 DNA reads as TGTGCCAGCAGTGAAAATCCCGGAGATAATTCACCCCTCCACTTT.

The rearrangement joins TRBV29-1 to TRBJ2-5; D is perhaps TRBD1 or TRBD2 (6 bases each). Deletions cut 3 bases from V and 3 bases from J, with 8 bases between. The CDR3 contains 12 residues. Germline CDR1 SQVTM, CDR2 ANQGSEA. The CDR3 DNA follows: TGCAGCGTTGAGAGGGGGGAAGAGACCCAGTACTTC. As protein: CSVERGEETQYF.

The chain has TRBV7-8 and TRBJ1-5; no definite D call. Deletions cut 1 base from V and 6 bases from J, with 7 bases between. Germline CDR1 reads SGHVS; CDR2 reads FQNEAQ. The CDR3 spans 13 residues. The CDR3: CASSLEVGQPQHF. CDR3 DNA sequence: TGTGCCAGCAGCTTAGAGGTCGGTCAGCCCCAGCATTTT.

This clone is judged medium-sized (0.01 to 0.1%). Compared with germline, one end of the junction differs, possibly owing to a read error. The V and J genes are TRBV10-2 and TRBJ2-1, with 9 nucleotides matching TRBD1. The CDR3 has 15 amino acids. Germline lookup yields CDR1 WSHSY and CDR2 SAAADI. The CDR3 spells CASRALRDREGNLLF. CDR3 DNA sequence: TGCGCCAGCAGGGCACTCCGGGACAGGGAGGGTAATTTGCTCTTC.

The chain carries TRBV2 and TRBJ1-5, with D possibly matching TRBD1 (5 bases). This CDR3 region has 15 residues. Germline lookup yields CDR1 SNHLY and CDR2 FYNNEI. V lost 4 bases to trimming and J lost 3 bases, with 13 bases between them. The CDR3 nucleotides are TGTGCCAGCAGTGTTCGGAGGGGTTCCAATCAGCCCCAGCATTTT. Protein sequence: CASSVRRGSNQPQHF.

Only one count was recorded for this clone. J is TRBJ2-2 and V is TRBV6-5, with D perhaps TRBD2 (5 bases). Germline values: CDR1 MNHEY, CDR2 SVGAGI. The CDR3 has 13 residues. Trimming removed 7 bases at V and 0 bases at J, with 6 bases between. CDR3 sequence reads: CASTGSNTGELFF. DNA for the CDR3: TGTGCCAGCACGGGGTCGAACACCGGGGAGCTGTTTTTT.

The V gene is TRBV18, the J gene TRBJ2-2; tentatively, D is TRBD2 (6 bases). V was clipped by 3 bases and J by 1 base, with 9 bases between them. This CDR3 spans 15 amino acids. Germline loops: CDR1 KGHSH, CDR2 LQKENI. The CDR3 reads CASSPGTRNTGELFF. The CDR3 DNA is TGTGCCAGCTCACCGGGGACTCGGAACACCGGGGAGCTGTTTTTT.

The V and J genes are TRBV7-2 and TRBJ1-5; D not resolved. Germline V gene sequence: CDR1 SGHTA, CDR2 FQGNSA. Trimming left V 5 bases short and J 0 bases short, with 14 bases between. The CDR3 runs to 16 residues. The CDR3 here is CASSAMAGYSNQPQHF. For the CDR3, the DNA is TGTGCCAGCAGCGCAATGGCCGGATATAGCAATCAGCCCCAGCATTTT.

The chain joins TRBV5-6 to TRBJ2-7, with 10 positions matching TRBD1. Germline CDR1 SGHDT, CDR2 YYEEEE. This CDR3 is 16 amino acids long. J was trimmed by 1 base and V by 3 bases; bases with no gene match: 7. DNA for the CDR3: TGTGCCAGCAGCTCCCTCTGGGACAGGGGTTCCTACGAGCAGTACTTC. It encodes CASSSLWDRGSYEQYF.

The V call is TRBV19, the J call TRBJ1-1; D possibly corresponds to TRBD1 (5 bases). Trimming took 3 bases from V and 4 from J, leaving 12 bases between them. The germline V gene has CDR1 LNHDA and CDR2 SQIVND (reference sequence). The CDR3 contains 14 residues. Written as DNA, the CDR3 is TGTGCCAGTAGTATTCTGGGACGCTCCACTGAAGCTTTCTTT. Protein product: CASSILGRSTEAFF.

The chain couples TRBV5-6 to TRBJ1-1; 7 bases fit TRBD1. The germline V gene has CDR1 SGHDT and CDR2 YYEEEE. The CDR3 has 14 residues. V lost 2 bases, J lost 1 base, and 2 bases stayed unmatched. The CDR3 DNA is TGTGCCAGCAGCTTCTGGACAGGGAACACTGAAGCTTTCTTT. It encodes CASSFWTGNTEAFF.

The J gene is TRBJ1-1, the V gene TRBV4-3; D is perhaps TRBD1 (5 bases). Germline assignment: CDR1 LGHNA and CDR2 YSLEER. This CDR3 comprises 15 residues. Trimming pared 0 bases from V and 5 bases from J, leaving 13 bases between. CDR3 sequence: CASSQDIQGGTEAFF. The CDR3 DNA reads TGCGCCAGCAGCCAAGATATCCAGGGAGGAACTGAAGCTTTCTTT.